Each of the 5 T cell receptor beta chains below was sequenced from the same sample in a study of cytomegalovirus exposure and HLA in healthy donors. Amplification used 60 Vbeta primers and 13 Jbeta primers. The data were produced by immunoSEQ multiplex PCR, yet TCRdb's version contains in-frame clones alone and is incomplete. The table shows 120,000 to 150,000 clones, with about 74% occurring only once. The sequenced sample consisted of PBMCs. These receptors all come from a woman between 40 and 50 years old in good health and CMV-seronegative.

The CDR3 sequence: CASSPTDLNTEAFF. The CDR3 DNA sequence: TGTGCCAGTAGCCCGACAGACTTGAACACTGAAGCTTTCTTT. This chain connects TRBV19 to TRBJ1-1; weak D call: TRBD1 (5 bases). This CDR3 region has 14 residues. Germline V gives CDR1 LNHDA, CDR2 SQIVND (reference sequence). Trimming removed 6 bases from V and 0 bases from J, with 11 bases in between.

The chain carries TRBV5-1 and TRBJ1-5, with 11 bases matching TRBD1. The CDR3 runs 16 residues. Looked up from germline, CDR1 is SGHRS and CDR2 is YFSETQ. The ends lost 0 bases at V and 4 bases at J; junction bases unmatched: 3. CDR3 loop: CASSLGGQGVNQPQHF. The CDR3 DNA is TGCGCCAGCAGCTTGGGGGGACAGGGGGTTAATCAGCCCCAGCATTTT. The variable domain in full, completed from reference TRBV5-1 and TRBJ1-5, reads KAGVTQTPRYLIKTRGQQVTLSCSPISGHRSVSWYQQTPGQGLQFLFEYFSETQRNKGNFPGRFSGRQFSNSRSEMNVSTLELGDSALYLCASSLGGQGVNQPQHFGDGTRLSIL.

The V and J genes are TRBV7-9 and TRBJ2-1; 11 bases match TRBD2. The length of the CDR3 is 15 residues. Germline V lookup: CDR1 SEHNR, CDR2 FQNEAQ (reference sequence). J gave up 9 bases and V 4 bases, and 8 bases lay outside the gene matches. CDR3 sequence reads: CASSYISGGAGEQFF. CDR3 in DNA: TGTGCCAGCAGCTATATTAGCGGGGGGGCGGGTGAGCAGTTCTTC.

This clone was observed a few times. This chain joins TRBV6-1 and TRBJ1-1; 7 bases align to TRBD1. V lost 5 bases to trimming and J lost 7 bases; unmatched junction nucleotides: 7. Germline V CDR1 and CDR2: MNHNS, SASEGT. This CDR3 spans 13 amino acids. CDR3 residues: CASSYRQGVEAFF. CDR3 DNA: TGTGCCAGCAGTTATCGGCAGGGGGTTGAAGCTTTCTTT.

The chain employs TRBV25-1 and TRBJ1-6, with 9 bases matching TRBD1. The ends lost 8 bases at V and 9 bases at J; junction bases unmatched: 5. The CDR3 sequence is 13 residues long. The V gene's germline CDR1 is MGHDK and CDR2 SYGVNS. In DNA form, the CDR3 reads TGTGCCAGCCCAGGGACAGGGAGTTCACCCCTCCACTTT. Amino acids: CASPGTGSSPLHF.